Presented here are 8 T cell receptor beta chains from one specimen sequenced in a study. TCRdb recomputed calls from the reads with MiXCR, one row per CDR3 protein. The sample lists 6,500 to 8,500 distinct CDR3 sequences, around 32% occurring once. Material for sequencing was blood. The origin of the receptors is a human donor.

For this clonotype: Possible read error: a much larger clone is one base away. J is TRBJ1-2 and V is TRBV4-2; unclear D gene. Germline V gives CDR1 LGHNA, CDR2 YNFKEQ. V was cut by 4 bases and J by 6 bases, with 15 bases left in between. This CDR3 comprises 14 residues. The CDR3 nucleotides read TGTGCCAGCAGCCCGCGGGCCCTCGGGGATGGCTACACCTTC. Protein product: CASSPRALGDGYTF.

This clonotype rates as medium-sized. The rearrangement links TRBV4-2 to TRBJ1-5, with 8 bases fitting TRBD1. V lost 0 bases, J lost 7 bases, and 5 bases stayed unmatched. The germline CDR1 and CDR2 sequences are LGHNA and YNFKEQ. The CDR3 has 15 residues. For the CDR3, the DNA is TGTGCCAGCAGCCAAGATGGACAGGGAGGCCAGCCCCAGCATTTT. The encoded protein is CASSQDGQGGQPQHF.

V and J are TRBV20-1 and TRBJ2-3, with 14 positions matching TRBD2. This CDR3 is built from 19 residues. The germline gives CDR1 DFQATT, CDR2 SNEGSKA (reference sequence). V lost 1 base and J lost 5; bases outside the gene matches: 14. This chain's CDR3 is CSARATMGLAGESGDTQYF. The CDR3 DNA is TGCAGTGCTAGAGCCACCATGGGACTAGCGGGAGAGTCGGGAGATACGCAGTATTTT.

This clonotype counts as medium-sized. The V and J genes are TRBV29-1 and TRBJ2-1; D not resolved. Trimming took 3 bases from V and 4 from J, leaving 10 bases between them. Germline assignment: CDR1 SQVTM and CDR2 ANQGSEA. CDR3 length: 13 residues. The CDR3 loop is CSVEKAAYNEQFF. The CDR3 DNA is TGCAGCGTTGAGAAGGCGGCATACAATGAGCAGTTCTTC.

In the case of this clonotype: The junction departs from the called germline gene at one end, perhaps through a read error. The V call is TRBV29-1, the J call TRBJ2-5; 10 bases match TRBD2. The germline gives CDR1 SQVTM, CDR2 ANQGSEA. This CDR3 has 15 amino acids. CDR3 sequence: CSVEDRTSGEEAQYF. For the CDR3, the DNA is TGCAGCGTTGAAGATCGGACTAGCGGAGAAGAGGCCCAGTACTTC.

The rearrangement uses TRBV20-1 and TRBJ1-2; D uncertain. The CDR3 has 11 amino acids. V lost 1 base, J lost 3 bases, and 3 bases lay in between. Germline V lookup: CDR1 DFQATT, CDR2 SNEGSKA (reference sequence). As DNA, the CDR3 is TGCAGTGCTAGAGGGTACTATGGCTACACCTTC. Its translation is CSARGYYGYTF.

This clonotype is classed as hyperexpanded (1% or more). The CDR3 DNA reads TGCAGCGTTGAAGATGGGGGTGCCGGTCAGCCCCAGCATTTT. Protein product: CSVEDGGAGQPQHF. The chain employs TRBV29-1 and TRBJ1-5; weak D call: TRBD1 (5 bases). With 0 bases removed from V and 6 bases from J, the gap between germline ends came to 12 bases. This CDR3 region has 14 residues. Germline V gene data show CDR1 as SQVTM and CDR2 as ANQGSEA.

In this sample, this clonotype is medium-sized (0.01 to 0.1%). The CDR3 DNA sequence: TGTGCCAGCAGTCTAGCGGGAGCATTCTACGAGCAGTACTTC. Protein product: CASSLAGAFYEQYF. The chain combines TRBV7-8 with TRBJ2-7; 10 bases map to TRBD2. V was clipped by 6 bases and J by 3 bases; unmatched bases: 5. Germline V CDR1 and CDR2: SGHVS, FQNEAQ. The CDR3 extends over 14 amino acids.